These T cell receptor beta chains were read from a single sample in a study of cytomegalovirus exposure and HLA in healthy donors. The repertoire was sequenced with immunoSEQ multiplex PCR; TCRdb's copy has only in-frame clones and lacks some. This table has 90,000 to 95,000 clones, around three quarters appearing once. The specimen sequenced was PBMCs. The receptors stem from a man aged 25-45 years in good health and CMV-seronegative. The CDR3 runs from the conserved cysteine through the conserved F or W. D genes are given only for firm matches. The size of a clone is reported for some rows only, either as once, few or many, or as a class for expanded clones.

-,TRBV7-9,-,TRBJ2-3,CASSRRLDTDTQYF,TGTGCCAGCAGCAGGAGGTTAGACACAGATACGCAGTATTTT
-,TRBV5-6,few,TRBJ1-2,CASSLGENYGYTF,TGTGCCAGCAGCTTAGGGGAAAACTATGGCTACACCTTC
-,TRBV7-8,-,TRBJ1-2,CASSLDSWECGYTF,TGTGCCAGCAGCTTAGACTCGTGGGAGTGTGGCTACACCTTC
TRBD1,TRBV29-1,-,TRBJ2-7,CSVKTRDRVYEQYF,TGCAGCGTCAAAACCCGGGACAGAGTCTACGAGCAGTACTTC
TRBD1,TRBV18,-,TRBJ2-7,CASRGQTYEQYF,TGTGCCAGCCGGGGACAGACCTACGAGCAGTACTTC
TRBD2,TRBV5-1,-,TRBJ2-6,CASSSGLAGGSGANVLTF,TGCGCCAGCAGCTCGGGACTAGCGGGAGGGTCTGGGGCCAACGTCCTGACTTTC
TRBD1,TRBV29-1,-,TRBJ1-2,CSVMDRVNGYTF,TGCAGCGTGATGGACAGGGTCAATGGCTACACCTTC
-,TRBV5-1,few,TRBJ1-4,CASSLGGLGGGNEKLFF,TGCGCCAGCAGCTTGGGAGGCTTGGGGGGAGGAAATGAAAAACTGTTTTTT
-,TRBV19,-,TRBJ1-2,CASSMNRYYGYTF,TGTGCCAGTAGTATGAACAGGTACTATGGCTACACCTTC
TRBD1,TRBV7-2,-,TRBJ2-5,CASSLGQGQETQYF,TGTGCCAGCAGCTTAGGACAGGGGCAAGAGACCCAGTACTTC
TRBD2,TRBV7-6,-,TRBJ2-2,CASSLVLAGPNTGELFF,TGTGCCAGCAGCTTAGTACTAGCGGGCCCGAACACCGGGGAGCTGTTTTTT
TRBD2,TRBV4-1,-,TRBJ2-1,CASSQPGGLVNEQFF,TGCGCCAGCAGCCAACCCGGGGGACTAGTCAATGAGCAGTTCTTC
-,TRBV10-2,-,TRBJ1-4,CASGWGRNEKLFF,TGCGCCAGCGGCTGGGGCCGTAATGAAAAACTGTTTTTT
-,TRBV7-9,-,TRBJ2-3,CASSLFFSSTDTQYF,TGTGCCAGCAGCTTATTTTTCTCTAGCACAGATACGCAGTATTTT
-,TRBV27,once,TRBJ2-1,CASREGASSYNEQFF,TGTGCCAGCAGGGAGGGCGCGAGCTCCTACAATGAGCAGTTCTTC
TRBD2,TRBV9,-,TRBJ2-7,CASSVEGGGASEQYF,TGTGCCAGCAGCGTAGAAGGCGGGGGGGCCTCCGAGCAGTACTTC
TRBD1,TRBV4-1,-,TRBJ2-2,CASSITGGGYTGELFF,TGCGCCAGCAGCATAACAGGGGGCGGGTACACCGGGGAGCTGTTTTTT
TRBD1,TRBV7-2,-,TRBJ2-2,CASSLRGQATGELFF,TGTGCCAGCAGCCTCAGGGGGCAGGCGACCGGGGAGCTGTTTTTT
TRBD2,TRBV2,-,TRBJ2-1,CASSEEGSGGNDEQFF,TGTGCCAGCAGTGAAGAGGGCAGCGGGGGCAACGATGAGCAGTTCTTC
-,TRBV6-6,-,TRBJ2-5,CASSRRGGETQYF,TGTGCCAGCAGTCGCAGGGGTGGGGAGACCCAGTACTTC
TRBD2,TRBV9,-,TRBJ2-3,CASSVDPGGSTDTQYF,TGTGCCAGCAGCGTAGATCCGGGAGGGAGCACAGATACGCAGTATTTT
-,TRBV6-1,-,TRBJ1-1,CASSAAELTDPNTEAFF,TGTGCCAGCAGTGCGGCCGAATTGACAGACCCGAACACTGAAGCTTTCTTT
TRBD1,TRBV10-1,-,TRBJ2-1,CASSDDRGKYNEQFF,TGCGCCAGCAGTGATGACAGGGGAAAGTACAATGAGCAGTTCTTC
-,TRBV6-6,once,TRBJ1-4,CASSWAGIEKLFF,TGTGCCAGCAGTTGGGCAGGGATTGAAAAACTGTTTTTT
-,TRBV4-3,-,TRBJ1-5,CASSQDPQAGSNQPQHF,TGCGCCAGCAGCCAAGACCCCCAGGCCGGAAGCAATCAGCCCCAGCATTTT
TRBD1,TRBV9,-,TRBJ1-2,CASSARDRGLATYGYTF,TGTGCCAGCAGCGCCCGGGACAGGGGGCTAGCTACCTATGGCTACACCTTC
TRBD2,TRBV29-1,-,TRBJ2-3,CGGSGMKSSTDTQYF,TGCGGCGGTAGCGGGATGAAGTCCAGCACAGATACGCAGTATTTT
TRBD2,TRBV19,-,TRBJ2-5,CASSIVSAGGAETQYF,TGTGCCAGTAGTATAGTCTCAGCGGGGGGAGCAGAGACCCAGTACTTC
-,TRBV27,-,TRBJ2-3,CASSFNLGTDTQYF,TGTGCCAGCAGTTTCAACTTGGGCACAGATACGCAGTATTTT
TRBD1,TRBV7-9,-,TRBJ1-3,CASSLGFRDRGWNTIYF,TGTGCCAGCAGCTTGGGATTCCGGGACAGGGGCTGGAACACCATATATTTT
TRBD1,TRBV9,-,TRBJ1-5,CASSVGTVSNQPQHF,TGTGCCAGCAGCGTGGGGACAGTTAGCAATCAGCCCCAGCATTTT
-,TRBV14,-,TRBJ1-4,CASSQDPRGEKLFF,TGTGCCAGCAGCCAAGATCCGCGGGGAGAAAAACTGTTTTTT
-,TRBV5-1,-,TRBJ1-5,CASSPQGASNQPQHF,TGCGCCAGCAGCCCACAGGGTGCGAGCAATCAGCCCCAGCATTTT
TRBD2,TRBV9,-,TRBJ2-1,CASSVGAGVYNEQFF,TGTGCCAGCAGCGTAGGGGCGGGAGTCTACAATGAGCAGTTCTTC
-,TRBV5-1,-,TRBJ1-3,CASSWGGMGAGGNTIYF,TGCGCCAGCAGCTGGGGGGGAATGGGTGCTGGTGGAAACACCATATATTTT
-,TRBV7-2,few,TRBJ1-1,CASSLAQDTEAFF,TGTGCCAGCAGCTTAGCGCAGGACACTGAAGCTTTCTTT
TRBD1,TRBV4-1,-,TRBJ1-1,CASSRSGQGMNTEAFF,TGCGCCAGCAGCCGGTCAGGACAGGGAATGAACACTGAAGCTTTCTTT
TRBD1,TRBV5-5,once,TRBJ2-5,CASSRVGTEKQETQYF,TGTGCCAGCAGCCGGGTCGGGACAGAAAAACAAGAGACCCAGTACTTC
TRBD1,TRBV10-1,-,TRBJ1-1,CASSLQGGTEAFF,TGCGCCAGCAGTCTACAGGGGGGGACTGAAGCTTTCTTT
-,TRBV5-1,-,TRBJ1-1,CASSLATANTEAFF,TGCGCCAGCAGCTTGGCAACAGCGAACACTGAAGCTTTCTTT
TRBD2,TRBV12-5,few,TRBJ2-1,CASGLIAGGPYEQFF,TGTGCTAGTGGTTTGATAGCGGGAGGGCCGTATGAGCAGTTCTTC
-,TRBV19,-,TRBJ1-5,CASSNSQGNQPQHF,TGTGCCAGTAGTAATTCACAGGGCAATCAGCCCCAGCATTTT
-,TRBV6-5,-,TRBJ1-5,CASSYSFLDNQPQHF,TGTGCCAGCAGTTACTCCTTTCTAGATAATCAGCCCCAGCATTTT
-,TRBV14,few,TRBJ1-1,CASSQEVQGAEAFF,TGTGCCAGCAGCCAAGAGGTCCAGGGTGCCGAAGCTTTCTTT
-,TRBV15,-,TRBJ1-5,CATSGIRVQPQHF,TGTGCCACCAGCGGAATACGGGTCCAGCCCCAGCATTTT
TRBD1,TRBV10-3,-,TRBJ2-1,CAISDSGTGYNEQFF,TGTGCCATCAGTGATTCCGGGACAGGGTATAATGAGCAGTTCTTC
-,TRBV2,-,TRBJ2-3,CASRRADISTDTQYF,TGTGCCAGCCGACGCGCCGACATAAGCACAGATACGCAGTATTTT
TRBD1,TRBV9,-,TRBJ2-5,CASSVALGQGQETQYF,TGTGCCAGCAGCGTAGCTCTGGGACAGGGCCAAGAGACCCAGTACTTC
TRBD1,TRBV2,once,TRBJ1-2,CASSAGQGVSTNYGYTF,TGTGCCAGCAGTGCGGGACAGGGGGTTAGTACTAACTATGGCTACACCTTC
TRBD1,TRBV5-1,few,TRBJ1-1,CASSLSILQGTEAFF,TGCGCCAGCAGCTTGAGTATCCTACAGGGGACTGAAGCTTTCTTT
-,TRBV6-5,-,TRBJ1-3,CASSRRTVPGNTIYF,TGTGCCAGCAGTCGCCGGACTGTCCCTGGAAACACCATATATTTT
TRBD1,TRBV11-3,-,TRBJ2-1,CASSQLQGAVNEQFF,TGTGCCAGCAGCCAACTACAGGGGGCGGTTAATGAGCAGTTCTTC
TRBD2,TRBV2,-,TRBJ2-5,CASSAQGGSRETQYF,TGTGCCAGCAGCGCTCAGGGCGGGAGTCGGGAGACCCAGTACTTC
-,TRBV7-6,few,TRBJ1-4,CASSLVWFTAATNEKLFF,TGTGCCAGCAGCTTAGTCTGGTTTACAGCTGCAACTAATGAAAAACTGTTTTTT
-,TRBV6-5,few,TRBJ2-1,CASSYSTRGYYNEQFF,TGTGCCAGCAGTTACTCGACCCGGGGGTACTACAATGAGCAGTTCTTC